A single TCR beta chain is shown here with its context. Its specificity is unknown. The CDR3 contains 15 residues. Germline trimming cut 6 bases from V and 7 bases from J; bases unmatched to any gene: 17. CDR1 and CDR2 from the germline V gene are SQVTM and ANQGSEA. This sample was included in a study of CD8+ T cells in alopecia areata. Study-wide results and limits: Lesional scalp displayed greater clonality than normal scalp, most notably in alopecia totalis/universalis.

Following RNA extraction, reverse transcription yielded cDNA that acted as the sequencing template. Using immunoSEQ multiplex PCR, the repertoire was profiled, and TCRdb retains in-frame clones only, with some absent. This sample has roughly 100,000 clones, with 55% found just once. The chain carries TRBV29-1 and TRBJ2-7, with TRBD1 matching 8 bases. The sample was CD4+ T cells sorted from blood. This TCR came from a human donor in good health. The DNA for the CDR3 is TGCAGCGTCGAGGGTGGACAGGGTGCCCGGGGGGAGCAGTACTTC. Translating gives CSVEGGQGARGEQYF.